This T cell receptor beta chain was sequenced in a study of T-cell reconstitution after alpha-beta-depleted transplantation in children. The germline gives CDR1 SGHRS, CDR2 YFSETQ. The V gene end was trimmed by 1 base and the J gene end by 6 bases; junction bases not matched to a gene: 5. The CDR3 contains 15 residues. A TCRbeta library incorporating unique molecular identifiers was prepared. Each CDR3 protein gets one entry after TCRdb re-called the PCR reads with MiXCR. The sample includes a few hundred thousand distinct CDR3 sequences, 20% to 30% of them seen just once. The rearrangement links TRBV5-1 to TRBJ2-2, with 8 bases lining up with TRBD2. The sample here was PBMCs, taken before TCRalphabeta/CD19-depleted stem cell transplant. This sequence originates from a boy younger than two with Wiskott-Aldrich syndrome, due to receive a stem cell transplant. CDR3 in amino acids: CASSLRSGKSGELFF. The CDR3 nucleotides are TGCGCCAGCAGCTTGCGTAGCGGGAAGTCCGGGGAGCTGTTTTTT.